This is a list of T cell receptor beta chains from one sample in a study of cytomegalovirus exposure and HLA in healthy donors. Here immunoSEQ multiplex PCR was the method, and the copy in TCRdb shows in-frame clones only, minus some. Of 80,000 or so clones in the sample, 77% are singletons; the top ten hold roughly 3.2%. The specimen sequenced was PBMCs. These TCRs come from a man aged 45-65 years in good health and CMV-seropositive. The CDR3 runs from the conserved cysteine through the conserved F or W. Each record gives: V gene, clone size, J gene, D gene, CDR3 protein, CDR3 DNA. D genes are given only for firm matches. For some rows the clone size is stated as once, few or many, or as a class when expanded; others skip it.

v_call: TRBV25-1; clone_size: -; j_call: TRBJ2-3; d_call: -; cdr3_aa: CASSEFTGRTDTQYF; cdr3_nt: TGTGCCAGCAGTGAATTTACAGGCCGCACAGATACGCAGTATTTT
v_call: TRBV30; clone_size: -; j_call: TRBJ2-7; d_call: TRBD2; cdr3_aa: CAWHPQGGRLDEQYF; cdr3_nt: TGTGCCTGGCACCCCCAAGGCGGGAGGCTCGACGAGCAGTACTTC
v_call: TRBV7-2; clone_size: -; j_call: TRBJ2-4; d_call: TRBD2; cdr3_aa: CASSAAGTSGKNIQYF; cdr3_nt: TGTGCCAGCAGCGCCGCCGGGACTAGCGGTAAAAACATTCAGTACTTC
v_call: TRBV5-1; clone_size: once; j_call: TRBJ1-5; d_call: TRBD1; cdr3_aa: CASSLGQGSQPQHF; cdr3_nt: TGCGCCAGCAGCTTGGGACAGGGGTCTCAGCCCCAGCATTTT
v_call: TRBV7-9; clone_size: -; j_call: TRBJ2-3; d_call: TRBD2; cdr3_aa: CSSSSIRLAGEGIRTYF; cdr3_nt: TGTTCCAGCAGCTCAATAAGACTAGCGGGAGAGGGTATACGCACGTATTTT
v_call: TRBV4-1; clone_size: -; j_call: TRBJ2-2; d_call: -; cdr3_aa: CASRPGLLTNTGELFF; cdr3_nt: TGCGCCAGCAGACCCGGACTCTTGACGAACACCGGGGAGCTGTTTTTT
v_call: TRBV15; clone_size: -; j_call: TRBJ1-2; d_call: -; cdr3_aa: CATSRGGVHFFVAF; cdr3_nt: TGTGCCACCAGCAGAGGAGGTGTACATTTCTTCGTCGCCTTC
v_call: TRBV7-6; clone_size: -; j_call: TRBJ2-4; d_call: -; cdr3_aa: CASSLDRENSQYF; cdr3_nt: TGTGCCAGCAGCCTGGACAGAGAAAACAGTCAGTACTTC
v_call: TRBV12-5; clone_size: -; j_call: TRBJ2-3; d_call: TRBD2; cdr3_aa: CASGAVGFGGRSTDTQYF; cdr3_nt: TGTGCTAGTGGAGCCGTTGGGTTTGGCGGGAGAAGCACAGATACGCAGTATTTT
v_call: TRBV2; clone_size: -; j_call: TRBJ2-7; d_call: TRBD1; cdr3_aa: CASSEGVGTGAFEQYF; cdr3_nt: TGTGCCAGCAGTGAAGGGGTTGGGACAGGGGCCTTCGAGCAGTACTTC
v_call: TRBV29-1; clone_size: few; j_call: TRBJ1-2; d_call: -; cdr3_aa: CSEGGGGNYGYTF; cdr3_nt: TGCAGCGAAGGGGGGGGTGGTAACTATGGCTACACCTTC
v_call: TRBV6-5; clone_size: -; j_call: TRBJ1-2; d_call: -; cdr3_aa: CASSYSRHLAYGYTF; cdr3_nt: TGTGCCAGCAGTTACTCGAGGCACCTGGCTTATGGCTACACCTTC
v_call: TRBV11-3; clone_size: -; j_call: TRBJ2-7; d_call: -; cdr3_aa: CASVQAGSYEQYF; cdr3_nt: TGTGCCAGCGTCCAGGCGGGTTCCTACGAGCAGTACTTC
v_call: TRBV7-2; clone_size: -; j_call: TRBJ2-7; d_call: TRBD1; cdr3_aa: CASSLGQGAYEQYF; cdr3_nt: TGTGCCAGCAGCTTAGGACAGGGGGCGTACGAGCAGTACTTC
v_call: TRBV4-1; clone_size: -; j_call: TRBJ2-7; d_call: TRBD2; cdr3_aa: CASSQEAGGRIYEQYF; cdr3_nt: TGCGCCAGCAGCCAAGAAGCTGGCGGGAGGATCTACGAGCAGTACTTC